These 28 T cell receptor beta chains came from one sample sequenced in a study of T cell changes during pregnancy in multiple sclerosis. Data came from immunoSEQ multiplex PCR; TCRdb stores just in-frame clones and leaves some out. The sample carries tens of thousands of clones, around nine tenths recorded once. The sequencing sample was made of peripheral blood from another person, used as feeder cells. Source of these receptors: a human donor whose cells served as feeder cells for cultures in a pregnancy study.

The rearrangement joins TRBV7-9 to TRBJ2-1; 13 bases are shared with TRBD2. Germline CDR1 is SEHNR and CDR2 is FQNEAQ (reference sequence). The CDR3 runs to 15 residues. Losses at the gene ends were 6 bases for V and 5 bases for J; bases not matched to a gene: 4. DNA of the CDR3: TGTGCCAGCAGACCGGGACTAGCGGGGAACAATGAGCAGTTCTTC. This translates into CASRPGLAGNNEQFF.

The rearrangement links TRBV5-1 to TRBJ1-1; weak D call: TRBD1 (6 bases). Germline CDR1 SGHRS, CDR2 YFSETQ. The CDR3 runs to 14 residues. Deletions cut 2 bases from V and 8 bases from J, with 16 bases between. CDR3 DNA: TGCGCCAGCAGCTTAAATTACAGGGAAGCGGAAGCTTTCTTT. Its translation: CASSLNYREAEAFF.

The sample holds a few counts of this clone. The chain uses TRBV9 and TRBJ2-5; 11 bases fit TRBD2. The CDR3 totals 17 residues. The germline V gene encodes CDR1 SGDLS and CDR2 YYNGEE. V lost 3 bases to trimming and J lost 5 bases; unmatched junction nucleotides: 12. CDR3 sequence: CASSATSGGARMETQYF. The CDR3 DNA is TGTGCCAGCAGCGCTACTAGCGGGGGCGCCCGCATGGAGACCCAGTACTTC.

The chain uses TRBV25-1 and TRBJ2-3; D is possibly TRBD2 (5 bases). Per the germline V gene, CDR1 is MGHDK and CDR2 is SYGVNS. This CDR3 region has 16 residues. V was shortened by 4 bases and J by 6 bases, with 20 bases between the two germline ends. CDR3 sequence: CASSGSSRQLWDTQYF. Here the CDR3 DNA reads TGTGCCAGCAGTGGATCTAGCCGGCAACTTTGGGATACGCAGTATTTT.

The V and J genes are TRBV29-1 and TRBJ1-3, with D unclear. Germline loops: CDR1 SQVTM, CDR2 ANQGSEA. CDR3 length equals 15 residues. V was pared by 2 bases and J by 0 bases, with 11 bases between. Here the CDR3 reads CSVEYLGNSGNTIYF. The DNA of the CDR3 is TGCAGCGTTGAATACCTGGGTAACTCTGGAAACACCATATATTTT.

The chain carries TRBV10-2 and TRBJ1-6; D remains unclear. V dropped 7 bases and J dropped 5 bases, with 9 bases sitting between them. Germline V lookup: CDR1 WSHSY, CDR2 SAAADI. This CDR3 is built from 13 residues. CDR3 nucleotides: TGCGCCAGCATCAACAGTAATAATTCACCCCTCCACTTT. Translating gives CASINSNNSPLHF.

J is TRBJ2-7 and V is TRBV6-5; tentatively, D is TRBD1 or TRBD2 (5 bases each). The V end lost 3 bases, the J end lost 6 bases, and 9 bases lay between the germline ends. The CDR3 is 12 amino acids. Germline V gives CDR1 MNHEY, CDR2 SVGAGI. CDR3: CASSYRGAEQYF. The CDR3 nucleotides read TGTGCCAGCAGTTATAGAGGGGCCGAGCAGTACTTC.

The V gene is TRBV6-1, the J gene TRBJ1-1; D unclear. The CDR3 covers 14 residues. Trimming pared 5 bases from V and 0 bases from J, leaving 10 bases between. Germline lookup yields CDR1 MNHNS and CDR2 SASEGT. In DNA form, the CDR3 reads TGTGCCAGCAGTCCCCTGTCCCTGAACACTGAAGCTTTCTTT. Amino acids: CASSPLSLNTEAFF.

This clone has a single count. The rearrangement uses TRBV13 and TRBJ1-1; D unclear. The V gene's germline CDR1 is PRHDT and CDR2 FYEKMQ (reference sequence). V lost 10 bases and J lost 0, with 12 bases in between. The length of the CDR3 is 13 residues. CDR3 DNA sequence: TGTGCCACCGCCCTTACTGTGAACACTGAAGCTTTCTTT. Its protein is CATALTVNTEAFF.

The gene calls are TRBV6-8 and TRBJ1-3; D is possibly TRBD1 (6 bases). Germline values: CDR1 MNHGY, CDR2 SAAAGT. The ends were cut back, 6 bases at V and 3 bases at J, with 12 bases in the middle. The CDR3 contains 14 residues. For the CDR3, the DNA is TGTGCCAGCAGACCCCGGGACAATGGAAACACCATATATTTT. This translates into CASRPRDNGNTIYF.

This chain links TRBV7-9 with TRBJ1-6; no definite D call. The germline gives CDR1 SEHNR, CDR2 FQNEAQ (reference sequence). Deletions cut 6 bases from V and 4 bases from J, with 7 bases between. The CDR3 loop spans 13 amino acids. The CDR3 sequence is CASSERYNSPLHF. The CDR3 region has the DNA TGTGCCAGCAGTGAACGTTATAATTCACCCCTCCACTTT. The full variable domain, with the rest looked up from reference TRBV7-9 and TRBJ1-6, is DTGVSQNPRHKITKRGQNVTFRCDPISEHNRLYWYRQTLGQGPEFLTYFQNEAQLEKSRLLSDRFSAERPKGSFSTLEIQRTEQGDSAMYLCASSERYNSPLHFGNGTRLTVT.

This chain connects TRBV2 to TRBJ1-6; D is unresolved. The CDR3 runs to 16 residues. V gave up 6 bases and J gave up 0 bases, with 12 bases separating them. Germline CDR1 and CDR2: SNHLY and FYNNEI. CDR3 coding DNA: TGTGCCAGCAGCCGGACGGTGGCCTCCTATAATTCACCCCTCCACTTT. Protein product: CASSRTVASYNSPLHF.

The chain links TRBV20-1 to TRBJ2-1; D unclear. Trimming took off 5 bases at V and 5 bases at J, with 7 bases between the two ends. Germline V gene data show CDR1 as DFQATT and CDR2 as SNEGSKA (reference sequence). The CDR3 runs to 11 residues. CDR3 in DNA: TGCAGTGCTTCCGCGAACAATGAGCAGTTCTTC. This sequence encodes CSASANNEQFF.

The gene calls are TRBV5-1 and TRBJ2-7; 8 bases line up with TRBD1. Trimming at V came to 4 bases and at J to 3 bases, leaving 6 bases not matched to a gene. There are 14 residues in the CDR3. Per germline, CDR1 SGHRS and CDR2 YFSETQ. CDR3 in amino acids: CASSPGTGGYEQYF. As DNA, the CDR3 is TGCGCCAGCAGCCCAGGGACAGGCGGCTACGAGCAGTACTTC.

The CDR3 bases are TGTGCCAGCAGCCCTCGACAGTACTCTGGGGCCAACGTCCTGACTTTC. Protein product: CASSPRQYSGANVLTF. The rearrangement joins TRBV7-9 to TRBJ2-6, with TRBD1 as a possible D gene (5 bases). The CDR3 loop spans 16 amino acids. The V end lost 5 bases, the J end lost 0 bases, and 11 bases lay between the germline ends. Germline V gives CDR1 SEHNR, CDR2 FQNEAQ (reference sequence).

The rearrangement uses TRBV5-1 and TRBJ2-1; the D call may be TRBD1 or TRBD2 (5 bases each). The CDR3 contains 13 residues. V lost 2 bases, J lost 8 bases, and 11 bases lay in between. Germline CDR1 and CDR2: SGHRS and YFSETQ. CDR3 in DNA: TGCGCCAGCAGCTTAACCGGGACCGATGAGCAGTTCTTC. Amino acid sequence: CASSLTGTDEQFF.

The chain joins TRBV11-3 to TRBJ2-1, with a tentative D call TRBD2 (5 bases). The CDR3 loop spans 13 amino acids. Trimming took off 5 bases at V and 7 bases at J, with 12 bases between the two ends. Germline assignment: CDR1 SGHNT and CDR2 YENEEA. The CDR3 reads CASSPSRRNEQFF. CDR3 DNA sequence: TGTGCCAGCAGCCCTAGCCGCAGAAATGAGCAGTTCTTC.

This clone appeared once. The chain is built from TRBV5-1 and TRBJ2-5, with TRBD2 matching 10 bases. Germline CDR1 and CDR2: SGHRS and YFSETQ. This CDR3 comprises 14 residues. The ends lost 3 bases at V and 3 bases at J; junction bases unmatched: 2. The chain's CDR3 is CASSSGLAEETQYF. CDR3 sequence (DNA): TGCGCCAGCAGCTCCGGACTAGCGGAAGAGACCCAGTACTTC. The entire variable domain, with the rest obtained from reference TRBV5-1 and TRBJ2-5, is as follows: KAGVTQTPRYLIKTRGQQVTLSCSPISGHRSVSWYQQTPGQGLQFLFEYFSETQRNKGNFPGRFSGRQFSNSRSEMNVSTLELGDSALYLCASSSGLAEETQYFGPGTRLLVL.

V and J are TRBV19 and TRBJ1-5; D remains unclear. Germline-derived CDR1 and CDR2 are LNHDA and SQIVND (reference sequence). V dropped 1 base and J dropped 2 bases, with 6 bases sitting between them. This CDR3 contains 14 residues. The CDR3 DNA is TGTGCCAGTAGTATAGTTCGGGGCAATCAGCCCCAGCATTTT. Translation gives CASSIVRGNQPQHF.

The chain combines TRBV7-3 with TRBJ2-3, with 8 bases matching TRBD2. In germline, CDR1 is SGHTA, CDR2 FQGTGA. CDR3 length: 15 residues. V lost 5 bases and J lost 2; bases outside the gene matches: 6. The CDR3 bases are TGTGCCAGCAGCCCCGGGGGGGGAACCACAGATACGCAGTATTTT. Protein: CASSPGGGTTDTQYF.

For the CDR3, the DNA is TGTGCCAGCAGCTTAGTGCGGGCGGCTGGGGGGCGGAACACAGATACGCAGTATTTT. Protein: CASSLVRAAGGRNTDTQYF. The J gene is TRBJ2-3, the V gene TRBV7-2; D is perhaps TRBD1 or TRBD2 (6 bases each). The CDR3 has 19 amino acids. Looked up from germline, CDR1 is SGHTA and CDR2 is FQGNSA. Trimming took 1 base from V and 2 from J, leaving 22 bases between them.

The V and J genes are TRBV9 and TRBJ2-7; TRBD1 might be the D (6 bases). The CDR3 is 15 amino acids. The germline gives CDR1 SGDLS, CDR2 YYNGEE. V was shortened by 4 bases and J by 0 bases, with 14 bases between the two germline ends. CDR3: CASSSYRDNSYEQYF. The CDR3 DNA follows: TGTGCCAGCAGCTCCTACCGGGACAACTCCTACGAGCAGTACTTC.

The chain has TRBV6-5 and TRBJ2-3, with 10 bases lining up with TRBD2. The junction had 10 bases not matched to a gene; V was cut back by 4 bases and J by 6 bases. In germline, CDR1 is MNHEY, CDR2 SVGAGI. There are 16 residues in the CDR3. CDR3 sequence (DNA): TGTGCCAGCAGTTCCCCCAGCGGGAGGGCCGCGGATACGCAGTATTTT. This gives the protein CASSSPSGRAADTQYF.

The chain couples TRBV19 to TRBJ1-1; D gene uncertain. With 3 bases removed from V and 2 bases from J, the gap between germline ends came to 16 bases. CDR1 is LNHDA, CDR2 SQIVND, per germline (reference sequence). The CDR3 sequence is 16 residues long. The CDR3 DNA sequence: TGTGCCAGTAGTATGCTTACTGCTACAGCAAACACTGAAGCTTTCTTT. Translated: CASSMLTATANTEAFF.

The gene calls are TRBV11-2 and TRBJ2-7, with TRBD2 identical over 13 bases. With V trimmed by 1 base and J by 2 bases, 2 bases remained unmatched. Germline V gene sequence: CDR1 SGHAT, CDR2 FQNNGV. The CDR3 extends over 16 amino acids. CDR3 sequence (DNA): TGTGCCAGCAGCTTAGGGACTAGCGGGAGCCCCTACGAGCAGTACTTC. Amino acids: CASSLGTSGSPYEQYF.

The chain uses TRBV21-1 and TRBJ1-2; the table's D call, TRBD1, has no DNA check behind it. TRBV21-1 is a recognized pseudogene. The length of the CDR3 is 14 residues. The CDR3, as DNA: TGTGCCAGCAGCAAAGGAACCAGATTCTATGGCTACACCTTC. It yields the protein CASSKGTRFYGYTF.

V is TRBV30 and J is TRBJ1-5; D gene uncertain. This CDR3 has 13 amino acids. CDR1 is GTSNPN and CDR2 is SVGIG in the germline V gene (reference sequence). Between the trimmed V and J ends, which lost 1 base and 3 bases, there was a span of 7 bases. The CDR3 here is CAWSETANQPQHF. The CDR3 bases are TGTGCCTGGAGTGAAACGGCCAATCAGCCCCAGCATTTT.

In this sample, this clone turned up once. The V call is TRBV28, the J call TRBJ2-7, with 8 bases fitting TRBD1. The CDR3 has 14 residues. Germline CDR1 is MDHEN and CDR2 is SYDVKM. Unmatched junction bases numbered 3, after V lost 2 bases and J lost 3 bases. CDR3 nucleotide sequence: TGTGCCAGCAGTTTAGGGACAGGAATCTACGAGCAGTACTTC. It translates to CASSLGTGIYEQYF.